Listed below are T cell receptor beta chains from one sample, sequenced in a study of vaccination and CD4 T cells after COVID-19. TCRdb analysed the PCR reads with MiXCR anew, one entry per CDR3 protein. The sample holds around 18,000 distinct CDR3 sequences, just over 50% seen once. These receptors lack a known antigen. The specimen was CD4+ T cells from blood, cultured in vitro, collected about 7 months after SARS-CoV-2 vaccination. The source is a human donor who had recovered from COVID-19. Both conserved end residues are part of each CDR3. Fields, in order: V gene, J gene, CDR3 length, CDR3 protein.

TRBV6-1	TRBJ2-1	16	CASSDASGSGYNEQFF
TRBV7-9	TRBJ1-5	22	CASSLVSTGWGSGKWSNQPQHF
TRBV10-1	TRBJ2-2	15	CASSESRTVGGELFF
TRBV7-3	TRBJ2-1	13	CASSFQVRAEQFF
TRBV7-2	TRBJ2-7	15	CASSTSTGSSYEQYF
TRBV6-1	TRBJ1-2	13	CASSVTESYGYTF
TRBV6-5	TRBJ1-1	11	CVSSYPPTAFF
TRBV5-1	TRBJ2-7	15	CASSLGGGTGSEQYF
TRBV20-1	TRBJ2-1	16	CSAIPMIGLAANEQFF
TRBV24-1	TRBJ2-3	12	CATSDYQDTQYF
TRBV7-9	TRBJ2-3	13	CASTLISTDTQYF
TRBV7-8	TRBJ2-7	13	CASSSLLDGEQYF
TRBV2	TRBJ1-2	15	CASSEEALWTTGYTF
TRBV19	TRBJ1-5	14	CASSIDSFGQPQHF
TRBV7-3	TRBJ2-5	16	CASSPTPSGGVVAQYF
TRBV6-1	TRBJ1-1	14	CASSSPGALKPTFF
TRBV25-1	TRBJ2-7	14	CASSIPGNAYEQYF